There are many counts of the clone carrying this T cell receptor beta chain. What it binds is unknown. This sample's time point: newly diagnosed GD, antithyroid drugs for less than 3 months. Preparation of the TCR library used RNA extracted from PBMCs. This specimen comes from a study of regulatory T cells in long-lasting Graves disease. Study findings and constraints: Persistent cases favored TRBV28, TRBJ1-2 and TRBJ2-5.

Library construction for TCR beta used iRepertoire HTBI primers and Arm-PCR of CDR3 regions. TCRdb independently ran MiXCR on the multiplex PCR reads; one entry per CDR3 protein. Among around 250,000 distinct CDR3 sequences, 20% were seen once, and the ten largest hold roughly 13%. Losses at the gene ends were 5 bases for V and 8 bases for J; bases not matched to a gene: 10. The germline gives CDR1 DFQATT, CDR2 SNEGSKA (reference sequence). This CDR3 has 14 amino acids. The gene calls are TRBV20-1 and TRBJ1-4, with 8 bases aligning to TRBD1. The sequences come from peripheral blood mononuclear cells (PBMCs), collected at new diagnosis, from a patient treated with antithyroid drugs. The TCR sequence derives from a female donor with Graves disease. CDR3 region: CSARVGQGAEKLFF. CDR3 DNA: TGCAGTGCTCGGGTGGGGCAGGGGGCCGAAAAACTGTTTTTT.